The 4 T cell receptor beta chains below come from one sample, sequenced in a study of T cells in women clearing cervical HPV infection. Profiling relied on immunoSEQ multiplex PCR, and the TCRdb table lists in-frame clones only, not all of them. The repertoire table contains more than 25,000 clones. The material sequenced was blood buffy coat. These receptors were obtained from a woman between 18 and 69 years old with a cervical HPV16 infection that either progressed to CIN3+ or cleared (not recorded which).

CDR3 residues: CASSQSVLDEQYF. The CDR3 DNA, read in part, is TGCGCCAGCAGCCAATCAGTTCTGGACGAG. The chain employs TRBV4-1 and TRBJ2-7; D not resolved. From the germline J gene comes the end of the CDR3, since the read stops 3 residues before it. V lost 2 bases and J 5 bases, leaving 10 bases between the germline ends. This CDR3 spans 13 amino acids. Germline CDR1 is MGHRA and CDR2 is YSYEKL.

Turning to this clone: The CDR3 goes on 3 residues after the read ends, and that part is filled in from the germline J gene. This chain links TRBV19 with TRBJ1-2; D possibly corresponds to TRBD1 (5 bases). Per germline, CDR1 LNHDA and CDR2 SQIVND (reference sequence). CDR3 size: 14 residues. The V and J ends lost 3 bases and 0 bases respectively, with 8 bases between them. The CDR3 protein is CASSMTATNYGYTF. The CDR3 bases that were read are TGTGCCAGTAGTATGACAGCTACTAACTATGGC. The variable domain in full, completed from reference TRBV19 and TRBJ1-2, reads DGGITQSPKYLFRKEGQNVTLSCEQNLNHDAMYWYRQDPGQGLRLIYYSQIVNDFQKGDIAEGYSVSREKKESFPLTVTSAQKNPTAFYLCASSMTATNYGYTFGSGTRLTVV.

CDR3 sequence: CAWSVDRAYPYEQYF. The sequenced CDR3 bases are TGTGCCTGGAGTGTGGACAGGGCTTACCCCTACGAG. The chain uses TRBV30 and TRBJ2-7; TRBD1 agrees at 8 bases. The sequence runs out 3 residues before the end of the CDR3; the remainder is reconstructed from the germline J gene. CDR3 size: 15 residues. The junction had 6 bases not matched to a gene; V was cut back by 0 bases and J by 2 bases. CDR1 and CDR2 from the germline V gene are GTSNPN and SVGIG (reference sequence).

With respect to this clone: The read finishes 3 residues shy of the CDR3 end, and the germline J gene is used to complete it. V is TRBV29-1 and J is TRBJ2-2; D uncertain. CDR1 and CDR2 (germline): SQVTM, ANQGSEA. This CDR3 has 13 amino acids. The ends were cut back, 2 bases at V and 2 bases at J, with 6 bases in the middle. CDR3 bases read: TGCAGCGTTGAACTCCCTAACACCGGGGAG. It translates to CSVELPNTGE. The full CDR3 is CSVELPNTGELFF.